Sequencing of this T cell receptor beta chain was carried out in a study of blood T cells in healthy people across ages. Study results and limitations: Conclusively comparing naive with antigen-experienced cells was impossible with unsorted PBMCs. For the donors, CMV status was unknown and possibly confounded expanded clonotype changes. The fall in TCR beta diversity per million T cells was roughly linear with age.

This clonotype occurred a few times. Antigen unknown. V was shortened by 6 bases and J by 0 bases, with 14 bases between the two germline ends. CDR3 length: 15 amino acids. The germline V gene encodes CDR1 SGHNT and CDR2 YENEEA. Next came a second PCR, run for roughly 6 to 11 cycles, which used a sample-barcoded 5' primer along with a J-beta primer mix. TCRdb processed the 5' RACE reads anew with MiXCR; each CDR3 protein has one entry. The sample has more than 650,000 distinct CDR3 sequences, 20% to 25% seen once; the top ten hold 22%. The chain employs TRBV11-3 and TRBJ1-1; possibly TRBD1 for D (5 bases). The source material was blood. This clonotype was sampled from a man in his 70s in good health. The DNA for the CDR3 is TGTGCCAGCAGTACCCGCGGGACGATGAACACTGAAGCTTTCTTT. This encodes CASSTRGTMNTEAFF. Complete variable domain (other parts from reference TRBV11-3 and TRBJ1-1): EAGVVQSPRYKIIEKKQPVAFWCNPISGHNTLYWYLQNLGQGPELLIRYENEEAVDDSQLPKDRFSAERLKGVDSTLKIQPAELGDSAVYLCASSTRGTMNTEAFFGQGTRLTVV.